A selection of T cell receptor beta chains follows, all from one sample in a study of blood T cell repertoires in COVID-19. Only in-frame clones appear in the TCRdb table, and some are missing; sequencing was by immunoSEQ multiplex PCR. The sample lists over 200,000 clones, about 85% seen once, with 15% to 20% in the top ten. The sample taken for sequencing was peripheral blood. These TCRs come from a woman aged 80 or over with active or convalescent COVID-19. Each CDR3 is given with its conserved first and last residue. D genes are given only for firm matches. Clone size is not always given. Where it is, it says once, few, many or a class for expanded clones.

J	V	size	D	DNA	CDR3
TRBJ2-5	TRBV5-1	-	TRBD2	TGCGCCAGCACCCAGTCGGTAGCGGGGGGGCCCGAGACCCAGTACTTC	CASTQSVAGGPETQYF
TRBJ2-7	TRBV4-1	few	-	TGCGCCAGCAGCCAAGACGTCCGCAGAATGGCCTACGAGCAGTACTTC	CASSQDVRRMAYEQYF
TRBJ1-1	TRBV18	-	TRBD1	TGTGCCAGCTCACCACCAGCAGGGGGCGGCGCGGAAGCTTTCTTT	CASSPPAGGGAEAFF
TRBJ1-2	TRBV7-2	-	-	TGTGCCAGCACCCGGGGGGACACTGCTCCCCGTGGCTACACCTTC	CASTRGDTAPRGYTF
TRBJ2-3	TRBV7-9	few	TRBD2	TGTGCCAGCAGCCCCCTGAGCGGGAATGCCGATACGCAGTATTTT	CASSPLSGNADTQYF
TRBJ2-1	TRBV18	-	-	TGTGCCAGCTCACCAATGGCGGGAAGCTCCTACAATGAGCAGTTCTTC	CASSPMAGSSYNEQFF
TRBJ2-1	TRBV7-6	-	TRBD2	TGTGCCAGCAGCTTAGGACCAAAAGGACCACTAGCGCCGAGCTCCTACAATGAGCAGTTCTTC	CASSLGPKGPLAPSSYNEQFF
TRBJ1-5	TRBV18	-	TRBD1	TGTGCCAGCTCTTCCGGGACAGGGAATCAGCCCCAGCATTTT	CASSSGTGNQPQHF
TRBJ2-7	TRBV6-5	-	TRBD1	TGTGCCAGCAGTTACCGGGACAGGGTCTACGAGCAGTACTTC	CASSYRDRVYEQYF
TRBJ2-3	TRBV29-1	-	TRBD2	TGCAGCGTTGAAGATGCGGGAGGGGGCACAGATACGCAGTATTTT	CSVEDAGGGTDTQYF
TRBJ2-3	TRBV19	-	-	TGTGCCAGTAGGTTTGGGGACTCGCAGTATTTT	CASRFGDSQYF
TRBJ2-2	TRBV29-1	-	TRBD2	TGCAGCGCCGGGACTATAGACACCGGGGAGCTGTTTTTT	CSAGTIDTGELFF
TRBJ2-6	TRBV6-5	-	-	TGTGCCAGCAGTTACGTGGGGCGTGGGGCCAACGTCCTGACTTTC	CASSYVGRGANVLTF
TRBJ2-7	TRBV10-3	once	TRBD1	TGTGCCATCGTCCGGGACAGGGGGCTCGAGCAGTACTTC	CAIVRDRGLEQYF
TRBJ2-5	TRBV5-1	once	TRBD2	TGCGCCAGCAGGGGTAGCGGGAGGGCCGAGGAGACCCAGTACTTC	CASRGSGRAEETQYF
TRBJ1-2	TRBV29-1	-	-	TGCAGCGCCGGTGGTCCCTATGGCTACACCTTC	CSAGGPYGYTF
TRBJ2-4	TRBV3-1/TRBV3-2	-	TRBD2	TGTGCCAGCAGCCTACTAGCGGGTGGCGCCAAAAACATTCAGTACTTC	CASSLLAGGAKNIQYF
TRBJ2-1	TRBV3-1/TRBV3-2	-	-	TGTGCCAGCAGCCCCGACAGGAATTACAATGAGCAGTTCTTC	CASSPDRNYNEQFF
TRBJ2-6	TRBV5-5	-	-	TGTGCCAGCAGCTTGTATGGGGCCAACGTCCTGACTTTC	CASSLYGANVLTF
TRBJ1-1	TRBV5-1	-	-	TGCGCCAGCAAGCAATTTCCGGGATCTAACACTGAAGCTTTCTTT	CASKQFPGSNTEAFF
TRBJ2-7	TRBV6-5	once	TRBD1	TGTGCCAGCAGTACAACCTCACAGGGGTTCTACGAGCAGTACTTC	CASSTTSQGFYEQYF
TRBJ2-2	TRBV5-4	-	TRBD2	TGTGCCAGCAGCTTGAAGTCGGCGGGAGGAGGCGGGGAGCTGTTTTTT	CASSLKSAGGGGELFF
TRBJ2-1	TRBV6-6	-	-	TGTGCCAGCAGTGATTCTTACTTCGGCGGGTTCTTC	CASSDSYFGGFF
TRBJ1-1	TRBV6-1	few	-	TGTGCCAGCAGTGAAGGGGACATTCGCATGAACACTGAAGCTTTCTTT	CASSEGDIRMNTEAFF